These 24 T cell receptor beta chains share one sample of origin, sequenced in a study of blood T cell repertoires in COVID-19. The table came from immunoSEQ multiplex PCR; TCRdb's copy has only in-frame clones and leaves some out. The repertoire has 120,000 or so clones, roughly 84% of them found once; the top ten carry roughly 1.1%. Sequencing was done on a sample of peripheral blood. The source of these receptors is an elderly woman with acute or convalescent COVID-19.

The genes are TRBV5-1 and TRBJ2-7; no reliable D call. The CDR3 covers 13 residues. The V gene's germline CDR1 is SGHRS and CDR2 YFSETQ. Trimming shortened V by 5 bases and J by 0 bases, and 9 bases separated the two germline ends. The CDR3 sequence is CASSSRLSYEQYF. DNA for the CDR3: TGCGCCAGCAGTTCGAGACTCTCCTACGAGCAGTACTTC.

This sequence joins TRBV19 and TRBJ1-2, with a tentative D call TRBD1 (6 bases). V was trimmed by 5 bases and J by 7 bases, leaving 14 bases between them. From germline, CDR1 is LNHDA and CDR2 SQIVND (reference sequence). The length of the CDR3 is 13 residues. CDR3 sequence reads: CASSYGTIGGYTF. The DNA of the CDR3 is TGTGCCAGTAGTTACGGGACAATTGGTGGCTACACCTTC.

The V gene is TRBV4-2, the J gene TRBJ2-7; 9 bases map to TRBD1. CDR3 size: 14 residues. CDR1 is LGHNA and CDR2 is YNFKEQ in the germline V gene. The junction had 3 bases not matched to a gene; V was cut back by 4 bases and J by 2 bases. CDR3 region: CASSRTGGAYEQYF. CDR3 coding DNA: TGTGCCAGCAGCCGAACAGGGGGCGCCTACGAGCAGTACTTC.

The chain has TRBV28 and TRBJ1-6, with TRBD1 matching 7 bases. The CDR3 sequence is 16 residues long. Germline CDR1 reads MDHEN; CDR2 reads SYDVKM. V gave up 7 bases and J gave up 2 bases; unmatched junction bases: 8. The CDR3 region has the DNA TGTGCCAGCAAAACTTCAGGGGGTACCTATAATTCACCCCTCCACTTT. Protein product: CASKTSGGTYNSPLHF.

The J gene is TRBJ2-7, the V gene TRBV19; D possibly corresponds to TRBD2 (6 bases). The CDR3 is 16 amino acids. Trimming cost V 6 bases and J 0 bases, with 18 bases left between them. Germline CDR1 and CDR2: LNHDA and SQIVND (reference sequence). CDR3 residues: CASREVGDLSSYEQYF. The CDR3, as DNA: TGTGCCAGTAGGGAGGTTGGGGACTTGAGCTCCTACGAGCAGTACTTC.

This clone was detected a few times. The chain is built from TRBV11-2 and TRBJ1-1; D call uncertain. Germline CDR1 reads SGHAT; CDR2 reads FQNNGV. Trimming took off 5 bases at V and 2 bases at J, with 6 bases between the two ends. The CDR3 totals 12 residues. The CDR3 coding sequence is TGTGCCAGCAGCCTAATTAACACTGAAGCTTTCTTT. Protein sequence: CASSLINTEAFF.

V usage is TRBV28 and J usage is TRBJ1-2, with D perhaps matching TRBD1 (5 bases). The V and J ends lost 2 bases and 3 bases respectively, with 7 bases between them. CDR1 is MDHEN and CDR2 is SYDVKM in the germline V gene. The CDR3 length is 13 residues. The CDR3 sequence: CASSLLRDYGYTF. The CDR3 DNA follows: TGTGCCAGCAGTTTACTCAGGGACTATGGCTACACCTTC.

In nucleotides, the CDR3 is TGTGCCAGTAGCAAGGGGCAGGGGTACTACGAGCAGTACTTC. This codes for CASSKGQGYYEQYF. The rearrangement joins TRBV19 to TRBJ2-7; D may be TRBD1 (6 bases). Trimming took 6 bases from V and 3 from J, leaving 15 bases between them. The CDR3 is 14 residues long. Looked up from germline, CDR1 is LNHDA and CDR2 is SQIVND (reference sequence).

The gene calls are TRBV20-1 and TRBJ2-4; D not resolved. CDR3 size: 13 residues. Trimming took off 3 bases at V and 0 bases at J, with 6 bases between the two ends. Germline CDR1 and CDR2: DFQATT and SNEGSKA (reference sequence). CDR3 protein: CSASDLAKNIQYF. The CDR3 DNA is TGCAGTGCTAGTGATCTAGCCAAAAACATTCAGTACTTC.

The chain is built from TRBV5-1 and TRBJ2-4, with D perhaps TRBD2 (6 bases). Germline V gene lookup returns CDR1 SGHRS and CDR2 YFSETQ. The CDR3 sequence is 11 residues long. V shed 3 bases and J shed 8 bases, with 6 bases lying between them. CDR3 coding DNA: TGCGCCAGCAGCTGGAGGGACATTCAGTACTTC. This codes for CASSWRDIQYF.

V gene TRBV2 combines with J gene TRBJ1-4; D uncertain. The germline V gene encodes CDR1 SNHLY and CDR2 FYNNEI. V dropped 3 bases and J dropped 13 bases, with 6 bases sitting between them. The CDR3 has 10 residues. CDR3 coding DNA: TGTGCCAGCAGTGAGGGGAGACTGTTTTTT. The encoded protein is CASSEGRLFF.

The V and J genes are TRBV5-1 and TRBJ2-1; D call uncertain. V was trimmed by 2 bases and J by 7 bases, leaving 4 bases between them. This CDR3 contains 11 residues. Germline loops: CDR1 SGHRS, CDR2 YFSETQ. In DNA, the CDR3 is TGCGCCAGCAGCTTCCTAAATGAGCAGTTCTTC. It is translated as CASSFLNEQFF.

The chain links TRBV7-6 to TRBJ1-1; D may be TRBD1 (5 bases). The CDR3 runs to 13 residues. V lost 6 bases and J 0 bases, leaving 8 bases between the germline ends. Germline CDR1 reads SGHVS; CDR2 reads FNYEAQ. CDR3 region: CASSRQLNTEAFF. CDR3 nucleotide sequence: TGTGCCAGCAGTCGACAGCTGAACACTGAAGCTTTCTTT.

With regard to this clone: The same CDR3 also results from other DNA sequences found in this sample. The DNA for the CDR3 is TGTGCCAGCAGTTTAGGGCAGGGCTATGGCTACACCTTC. Translating gives CASSLGQGYGYTF. The chain couples TRBV28 to TRBJ1-2, with D tentatively TRBD1 (5 bases). Per the germline V gene, CDR1 is MDHEN and CDR2 is SYDVKM. V was pared by 2 bases and J by 4 bases, with 8 bases between. The CDR3 runs to 13 residues.

J is TRBJ2-1 and V is TRBV6-1, with a weak D call TRBD2 (6 bases). The V end lost 3 bases, the J end lost 7 bases, and 16 bases lay between the germline ends. The length of the CDR3 is 15 residues. Germline V CDR1 and CDR2: MNHNS, SASEGT. The chain's CDR3 is CASSDLRDSRNEQFF. CDR3 in DNA: TGTGCCAGCAGTGATCTACGGGACTCTCGAAATGAGCAGTTCTTC.

The gene calls are TRBV7-3 and TRBJ2-7; the D is unclear. The CDR3 length is 13 residues. From germline, CDR1 is SGHTA and CDR2 FQGTGA. V lost 5 bases to trimming and J lost 5 bases, with 13 bases between them. For the CDR3, the DNA is TGTGCCAGCAGCCCCTCCCCTGTCGACGAGCAGTACTTC. As protein: CASSPSPVDEQYF.

This rearrangement joins TRBV7-9 to TRBJ2-1; weak D call: TRBD1 (6 bases). The germline gives CDR1 SEHNR, CDR2 FQNEAQ (reference sequence). The CDR3 length is 15 residues. Trimming took 3 bases from V and 1 from J, leaving 10 bases between them. Here the CDR3 DNA reads TGTGCCAGCAGCTTCCGGCAGGGGTCCTACAATGAGCAGTTCTTC. Protein sequence: CASSFRQGSYNEQFF.

The V gene is TRBV24-1, the J gene TRBJ1-2; 7 bases fit TRBD1. This CDR3 is 12 amino acids long. J was trimmed by 8 bases and V by 6 bases; bases with no gene match: 5. CDR1 and CDR2 from the germline V gene are KGHDR and SFDVKD. The CDR3: CATSRQGDGYTF. CDR3 coding DNA: TGTGCCACCAGTCGACAGGGTGACGGCTACACCTTC.

The V gene is TRBV24-1, the J gene TRBJ2-2; no definite D call. Between the trimmed V and J ends, which lost 1 base and 7 bases, there was a span of 3 bases. The CDR3 runs to 12 residues. The V gene's germline CDR1 is KGHDR and CDR2 SFDVKD. The CDR3 bases are TGTGCCACCAGTGATTTCGGCGGGGAGCTGTTTTTT. It codes for CATSDFGGELFF.

This clone occurred once. The chain employs TRBV5-1 and TRBJ2-1; 9 bases are shared with TRBD2. The CDR3 contains 16 residues. Germline V gene lookup returns CDR1 SGHRS and CDR2 YFSETQ. V dropped 0 bases and J dropped 5; count of bases not matched to a gene: 6. The CDR3 bases are TGCGCCAGCAGCTTGGCCTCCGGGACTAGCCACAATGAGCAGTTCTTC. Amino acid sequence: CASSLASGTSHNEQFF.

This chain connects TRBV7-9 to TRBJ2-7; D is perhaps TRBD1 (5 bases). V lost 2 bases, J lost 2 bases, and 10 bases lay in between. This CDR3 comprises 14 residues. Germline V CDR1 and CDR2: SEHNR, FQNEAQ (reference sequence). The CDR3 DNA reads TGTGCCAGCAGCTTACAGGGTGGGCCCTACGAGCAGTACTTC. It encodes CASSLQGGPYEQYF.

V is TRBV3-1 (or the pseudogene TRBV3-2) and J is TRBJ2-2, with a tentative D call TRBD2 (7 bases). Germline CDR1 LGHDT, CDR2 YNNKEL (reference sequence). The V and J ends lost 7 bases and 5 bases respectively, with 11 bases between them. CDR3 length: 13 residues. The CDR3 DNA sequence: TGTGCCAGCATTAGGGGGGGAACCGGGGAGCTGTTTTTT. It specifies CASIRGGTGELFF.

CDR3 in amino acids: CASSLYAGGPTGELFF. Written as DNA, the CDR3 is TGCGCCAGCAGCTTGTATGCGGGGGGGCCCACCGGGGAGCTGTTTTTT. The chain recombines TRBV5-1 with TRBJ2-2; 9 bases align to TRBD2. The V segment lost 1 base and the J segment 4 bases; nucleotides outside the gene matches: 5. The germline V gene encodes CDR1 SGHRS and CDR2 YFSETQ. CDR3 length: 16 amino acids.

V and J are TRBV10-3 and TRBJ2-1; TRBD2 matches 12 bases. Losses at the gene ends were 5 bases for V and 3 bases for J; bases not matched to a gene: 5. The germline gives CDR1 ENHRY, CDR2 SYGVKD. This CDR3 spans 16 amino acids. The CDR3 region has the DNA TGTGCCATCAGTCCCGGACTAGCGGGAAACTACAATGAGCAGTTCTTC. Protein product: CAISPGLAGNYNEQFF.